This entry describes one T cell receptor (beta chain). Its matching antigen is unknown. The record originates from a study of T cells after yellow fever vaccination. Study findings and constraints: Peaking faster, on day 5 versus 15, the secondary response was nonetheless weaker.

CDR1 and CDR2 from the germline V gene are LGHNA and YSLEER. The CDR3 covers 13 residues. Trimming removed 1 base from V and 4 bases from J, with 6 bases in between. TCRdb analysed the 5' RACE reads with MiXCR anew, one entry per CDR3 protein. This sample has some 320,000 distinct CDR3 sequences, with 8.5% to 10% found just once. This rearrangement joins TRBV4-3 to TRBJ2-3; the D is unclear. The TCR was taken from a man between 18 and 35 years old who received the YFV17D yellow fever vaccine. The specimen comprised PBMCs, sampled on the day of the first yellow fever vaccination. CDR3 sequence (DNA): TGCGCCAGCAGCCAAGTAAGGTCAGATACGCAGTATTTT. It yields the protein CASSQVRSDTQYF.